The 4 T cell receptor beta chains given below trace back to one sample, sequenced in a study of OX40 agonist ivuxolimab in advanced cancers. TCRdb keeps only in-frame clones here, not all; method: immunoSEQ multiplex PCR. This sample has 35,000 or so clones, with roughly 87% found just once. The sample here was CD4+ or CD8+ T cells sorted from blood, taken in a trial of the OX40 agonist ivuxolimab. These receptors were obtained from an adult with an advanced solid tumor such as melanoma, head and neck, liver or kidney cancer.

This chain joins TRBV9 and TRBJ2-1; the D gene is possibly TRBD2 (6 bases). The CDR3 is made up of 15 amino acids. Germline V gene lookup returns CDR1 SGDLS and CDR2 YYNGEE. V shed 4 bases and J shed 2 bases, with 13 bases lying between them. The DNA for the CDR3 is TGTGCCAGCAGCCTCCTACTAGCTACCTACAATGAGCAGTTCTTC. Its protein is CASSLLLATYNEQFF.

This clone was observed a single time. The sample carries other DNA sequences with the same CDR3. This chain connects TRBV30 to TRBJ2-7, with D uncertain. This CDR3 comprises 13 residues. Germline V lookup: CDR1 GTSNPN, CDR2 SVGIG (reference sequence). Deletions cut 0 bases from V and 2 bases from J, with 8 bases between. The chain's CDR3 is CAWSVGRAYEQYF. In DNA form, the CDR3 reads TGTGCCTGGAGTGTGGGCAGAGCCTACGAGCAGTACTTC.

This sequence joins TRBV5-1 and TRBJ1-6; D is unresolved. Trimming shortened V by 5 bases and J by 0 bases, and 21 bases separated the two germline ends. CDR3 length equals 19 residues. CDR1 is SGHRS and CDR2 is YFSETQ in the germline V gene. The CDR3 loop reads CASSPDVLPLSSYNSPLHF. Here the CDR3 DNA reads TGCGCCAGCAGTCCCGACGTCCTTCCTCTTAGCTCCTATAATTCACCCCTCCACTTT.

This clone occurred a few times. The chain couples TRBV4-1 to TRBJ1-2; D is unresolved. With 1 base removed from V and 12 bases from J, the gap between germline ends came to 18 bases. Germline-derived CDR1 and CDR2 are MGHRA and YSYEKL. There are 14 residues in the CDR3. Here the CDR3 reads CASSQVPVYRVHTF. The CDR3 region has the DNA TGCGCCAGCAGCCAAGTACCGGTATATAGGGTTCACACCTTC.